This TCR beta chain was retrieved from a study of CD8 T cells in Susac syndrome. A quantity of about 0.45 to 1 ug RNA underwent reverse transcription using random hexamers. A single record per CDR3 protein comes from TCRdb applying MiXCR to the immunoSEQ multiplex PCR reads. The data show 330,000 or so distinct CDR3 sequences, with around 91% seen just once and 0.18% held by the top ten. Germline CDR1 MNHEY, CDR2 SVGAGI. The CDR3 is made up of 13 amino acids. Trimming pared 4 bases from V and 2 bases from J, leaving 9 bases between. In its sample, this clonotype was seen a few times. The chain links TRBV6-5 to TRBJ2-7; the D gene is possibly TRBD1 (5 bases). The sample taken for sequencing was CD8+ T cells from PBMCs. This receptor was taken from a human donor with multiple sclerosis. CDR3 DNA sequence: TGTGCCAGCAGTTTCAGGGAACCCTACGAGCAGTACTTC. Translated, it gives CASSFREPYEQYF.